The T cell receptor (beta chain) under discussion was sequenced for a study of regulatory T cells in long-lasting Graves disease. Assembly of TCR beta libraries relied on iRepertoire HTBI primers together with Arm-PCR of CDR3 regions. Each CDR3 protein gets one entry after TCRdb re-called the multiplex PCR reads with MiXCR. The data contain over 500,000 distinct CDR3 sequences, roughly 15% of them singletons. Time point described: newly diagnosed GD, antithyroid drugs for less than 3 months. RNA isolated from PBMCs was used to make the TCR library. This clonotype was found a few times. Trimming shortened V by 3 bases and J by 0 bases, and 5 bases separated the two germline ends. Per germline, CDR1 SGHRS and CDR2 YFSETQ. CDR3 length: 13 residues. These data are also associated with another study on T cells in Graves' hyperthyroidism and ophthalmopathy.

Sequencing used peripheral blood mononuclear cells (PBMCs), obtained at new diagnosis, from a patient treated with antithyroid drugs. This clonotype originated in a woman in her thirties with Graves disease. V usage is TRBV5-1 and J usage is TRBJ2-3, with TRBD2 as a possible D gene (5 bases). CDR3 coding DNA: TGCGCCAGCAGCTCTAGCAGCACAGATACGCAGTATTTT. This translates into CASSSSSTDTQYF.